The 24 T cell receptor beta chains below were found in one sample sequenced in a study of cytomegalovirus exposure and HLA in healthy donors. Amplification used 60 Vbeta primers and 13 Jbeta primers. The protocol was immunoSEQ multiplex PCR, while the TCRdb copy is restricted to in-frame clones and leaves out a portion. The sample records approximately 200,000 clones, roughly 78% being singletons. The specimen was PBMCs. The receptors originated from a girl aged 5-17 years in good health and CMV-seropositive.

On this clone: This CDR3 is also generated by other DNA sequences in the sample. The chain recombines TRBV27 with TRBJ1-6; D perhaps matches TRBD1 (6 bases). The CDR3 is made up of 14 amino acids. V lost 4 bases to trimming and J lost 7 bases, with 11 bases between them. Germline V gene lookup returns CDR1 MNHEY and CDR2 SMNVEV (reference sequence). The CDR3 spells CASSSTGPNSPLHF. DNA for the CDR3: TGTGCCAGCAGTTCAACAGGGCCCAATTCACCCCTCCACTTT.

This clone was observed a single time. The genes are TRBV6-1 and TRBJ2-3, with D possibly TRBD2 on 6 matching bases. V gave up 6 bases and J gave up 6 bases, with 16 bases separating them. There are 14 residues in the CDR3. Germline assignment: CDR1 MNHNS and CDR2 SASEGT. The CDR3 DNA reads TGTGCCAGCAGGAGACTAGGACCCGCGGATACGCAGTATTTT. It yields the protein CASRRLGPADTQYF.

The V call is TRBV27, the J call TRBJ1-1; D is unresolved. There are 13 residues in the CDR3. Germline V gene lookup returns CDR1 MNHEY and CDR2 SMNVEV (reference sequence). The V gene lost 0 bases and the J gene lost 5 bases, with 7 bases spanning the gap. CDR3 DNA sequence: TGTGCCAGCAGTTTATCCCCCCATACTGAAGCTTTCTTT. Translating it yields CASSLSPHTEAFF.

The chain uses TRBV19 and TRBJ2-5; TRBD2 matches at 8 bases. The CDR3 has 15 amino acids. Trimming removed 3 bases from V and 4 bases from J; junction bases left unmatched: 7. Looked up from germline, CDR1 is LNHDA and CDR2 is SQIVND (reference sequence). CDR3 region: CASSIGGAQRETQYF. The CDR3 DNA follows: TGTGCCAGTAGTATCGGGGGGGCTCAGCGAGAGACCCAGTACTTC.

The J gene is TRBJ1-5, the V gene TRBV18; perhaps TRBD1 as D (5 bases). Trimming stripped 4 bases from V and 5 bases from J, with 15 bases between. Germline lookup yields CDR1 KGHSH and CDR2 LQKENI. This CDR3 spans 15 amino acids. The CDR3 nucleotides are TGTGCCAGCTCACTGTTTGCCGGGGGGGATCAGCCCCAGCATTTT. This encodes CASSLFAGGDQPQHF. Complete variable domain (other parts from reference TRBV18 and TRBJ1-5): NAGVMQNPRHLVRRRGQEARLRCSPMKGHSHVYWYRQLPEEGLKFMVYLQKENIIDESGMPKERFSAEFPKEGPSILRIQQVVRGDSAAYFCASSLFAGGDQPQHFGDGTRLSIL.

The chain joins TRBV29-1 to TRBJ1-5; 9 nucleotides line up with TRBD1. Germline V gene sequence: CDR1 SQVTM, CDR2 ANQGSEA. With V trimmed by 3 bases and J by 6 bases, 6 bases remained unmatched. The CDR3 length is 14 residues. CDR3 amino acids: CSVDCTGGPQPQHF. Written as DNA, the CDR3 is TGCAGCGTTGACTGTACAGGGGGCCCTCAGCCCCAGCATTTT.

This clone was observed a few times. The rearrangement links TRBV15 to TRBJ2-5, with 9 bases that match TRBD2. J was trimmed by 5 bases and V by 10 bases; bases with no gene match: 14. Germline V gene sequence: CDR1 LNHNV, CDR2 YYDKDF (reference sequence). This CDR3 has 15 residues. CDR3 DNA: TGTGCCATACAGCGGGGGGAGGGGAACTTGGAGACCCAGTACTTC. Protein sequence: CAIQRGEGNLETQYF.

The CDR3 region has the DNA TGTGCCAGCAGTTCTCCCCCACGGACAGGCTACACCTTC. It translates to CASSSPPRTGYTF. The chain employs TRBV28 and TRBJ1-2; D perhaps matches TRBD1 (5 bases). Trimming removed 4 bases at V and 8 bases at J, with 14 bases between. Germline CDR1 reads MDHEN; CDR2 reads SYDVKM. This CDR3 has 13 residues.

The chain uses TRBV5-6 and TRBJ1-6; a possible D gene is TRBD1 (5 bases). CDR1 SGHDT and CDR2 YYEEEE come from the germline V gene. The V end was cut by 0 bases, the J end by 10 bases, with 11 bases between. CDR3 size: 14 residues. The CDR3 DNA reads TGTGCCAGCAGCTTGGAGCGCGGGGACTCACCCCTCCACTTT. Its protein is CASSLERGDSPLHF.

This sequence joins TRBV7-2 and TRBJ1-1; the D gene is possibly TRBD1 (5 bases). The CDR3 contains 14 residues. Between the trimmed V and J ends, which lost 7 bases and 4 bases, there was a span of 16 bases. Germline V gene data show CDR1 as SGHTA and CDR2 as FQGNSA. In DNA, the CDR3 is TGTGCCAGCACCCGCTCGGGGGTCGCCACTGAAGCTTTCTTT. Protein: CASTRSGVATEAFF.

The chain recombines TRBV4-3 with TRBJ1-2; a weak D match, TRBD1 (5 bases). Trimming took 4 bases from V and 4 from J, leaving 13 bases between them. Germline-derived CDR1 and CDR2 are LGHNA and YSLEER. The CDR3 contains 14 residues. For the CDR3, the DNA is TGCGCCAGCAGCCTAGGACAACCCGGCTATGGCTACACCTTC. Protein: CASSLGQPGYGYTF.

The chain couples TRBV6-1 to TRBJ1-6; D is uncertain. The CDR3 has 15 residues. Trimming pared 4 bases from V and 3 bases from J, leaving 10 bases between. Germline-derived CDR1 and CDR2 are MNHNS and SASEGT. The CDR3 bases are TGTGCCAGCAGTGGGGCTCAGGACTATAATTCACCCCTCCACTTT. This codes for CASSGAQDYNSPLHF.

The chain carries TRBV10-1 and TRBJ2-2; 7 bases are shared with TRBD2. This CDR3 is built from 14 residues. The germline V gene encodes CDR1 WNHNN and CDR2 SYGVQD (reference sequence). Unmatched junction bases numbered 2, after V lost 6 bases and J lost 1 base. The CDR3 sequence: CASRAGWNTGELFF. CDR3 DNA sequence: TGCGCCAGCAGAGCGGGGTGGAACACCGGGGAGCTGTTTTTT.

The chain has TRBV18 and TRBJ1-3; D is possibly TRBD1 (6 bases). CDR3 length equals 15 residues. The V end was cut by 5 bases, the J end by 0 bases, with 11 bases between. The germline V gene has CDR1 KGHSH and CDR2 LQKENI. As DNA, the CDR3 is TGTGCCAGCTCAACGGACAGCCTCTCTGGAAACACCATATATTTT. Amino acid sequence: CASSTDSLSGNTIYF.

The chain couples TRBV11-3 to TRBJ2-3; TRBD2 matches 11 bases. V trimming: 3 bases; J trimming: 0 bases; junction bases outside the gene matches: 5. CDR3 length: 17 amino acids. Germline V gene sequence: CDR1 SGHNT, CDR2 YENEEA. The CDR3 spells CASSFGLAGLSTDTQYF. The CDR3 DNA reads TGTGCCAGCAGCTTCGGACTAGCGGGTCTTAGCACAGATACGCAGTATTTT.

The chain combines TRBV11-2 with TRBJ2-5; TRBD1 is a possible D gene (6 bases). Deletions cut 0 bases from V and 7 bases from J, with 12 bases between. Germline CDR1 and CDR2: SGHAT and FQNNGV. The length of the CDR3 is 14 residues. This CDR3 reads CASSLDQGRGTQYF. In DNA, the CDR3 is TGTGCCAGCAGCTTAGATCAGGGGCGCGGGACCCAGTACTTC. The variable domain in full, with the rest retrieved from reference TRBV11-2 and TRBJ2-5, is EAGVAQSPRYKIIEKRQSVAFWCNPISGHATLYWYQQILGQGPKLLIQFQNNGVVDDSQLPKDRFSAERLKGVDSTLKIQPAKLEDSAVYLCASSLDQGRGTQYFGPGTRLLVL.

V gene TRBV18 combines with J gene TRBJ1-2, with D uncertain. The germline V gene has CDR1 KGHSH and CDR2 LQKENI. The V gene lost 0 bases and the J gene lost 7 bases, with 15 bases spanning the gap. CDR3 length: 15 amino acids. CDR3 DNA: TGTGCCAGCTCACCACCGGGCGGGCCCGAGAGTGGCTACACCTTC. Protein: CASSPPGGPESGYTF.

This sequence joins TRBV5-6 and TRBJ2-1, with D maybe TRBD2 (7 bases). V was clipped by 0 bases and J by 5 bases, with 15 bases between them. The CDR3 is 16 amino acids. Germline CDR1 SGHDT, CDR2 YYEEEE. DNA of the CDR3: TGTGCCAGCAGCTTGGAAGGGGGGGCCCGGAACAATGAGCAGTTCTTC. Translating it yields CASSLEGGARNNEQFF.

V gene TRBV19 combines with J gene TRBJ1-5; D possibly corresponds to TRBD1 (5 bases). Germline V lookup: CDR1 LNHDA, CDR2 SQIVND (reference sequence). The CDR3 is 15 amino acids. The V end lost 5 bases, the J end lost 5 bases, and 16 bases lay between the germline ends. CDR3 nucleotide sequence: TGTGCCAGTAGTTCGCTCTTGGGGGGATATCAGCCCCAGCATTTT. Its protein is CASSSLLGGYQPQHF. Full variable domain (missing parts from reference TRBV19 and TRBJ1-5): DGGITQSPKYLFRKEGQNVTLSCEQNLNHDAMYWYRQDPGQGLRLIYYSQIVNDFQKGDIAEGYSVSREKKESFPLTVTSAQKNPTAFYLCASSSLLGGYQPQHFGDGTRLSIL.

This chain joins TRBV4-2 and TRBJ1-1; TRBD1 matches at 10 bases. Losses at the gene ends were 4 bases for V and 4 bases for J; bases not matched to a gene: 12. There are 17 residues in the CDR3. Germline V gives CDR1 LGHNA, CDR2 YNFKEQ. CDR3 loop: CASSLQGLTGGGTEAFF. The CDR3 DNA follows: TGTGCCAGCAGCCTCCAGGGGCTGACAGGGGGCGGCACTGAAGCTTTCTTT.

The V gene is TRBV6-5, the J gene TRBJ2-3, with D tentatively TRBD2 (7 bases). The V and J ends lost 1 base and 3 bases respectively, with 11 bases between them. Per germline, CDR1 MNHEY and CDR2 SVGAGI. The CDR3 is 15 amino acids. CDR3 residues: CASSYFGGQTDTQYF. CDR3 DNA: TGTGCCAGCAGTTACTTCGGGGGGCAGACAGATACGCAGTATTTT.

The rearrangement links TRBV7-2 to TRBJ2-1; TRBD2 agrees at 10 bases. Unmatched junction bases numbered 4, after V lost 4 bases and J lost 4 bases. The CDR3 covers 15 residues. Germline CDR1 SGHTA, CDR2 FQGNSA. The CDR3 here is CASSYLAGGYNEQFF. The CDR3 DNA is TGTGCCAGCAGCTATTTAGCGGGAGGTTACAATGAGCAGTTCTTC.

This chain uses TRBV27 with TRBJ1-5, with D hard to call. CDR1 is MNHEY, CDR2 SMNVEV, per germline (reference sequence). The CDR3 has 12 residues. V lost 6 bases and J lost 9, with 12 bases in between. CDR3 sequence (DNA): TGTGCCAGCAGCCCGGGCCGGGGGCCCCAGCATTTT. It codes for CASSPGRGPQHF.

This chain links TRBV27 with TRBJ2-7; 9 nucleotides align to TRBD1. CDR3 length equals 16 residues. Germline V gene data show CDR1 as MNHEY and CDR2 as SMNVEV (reference sequence). V dropped 8 bases and J dropped 2; count of bases not matched to a gene: 13. CDR3 in amino acids: CASGRGTGFSTYEQYF. CDR3 nucleotides: TGTGCCAGCGGGAGAGGGACAGGGTTTTCTACCTACGAGCAGTACTTC.